The present TCR beta chain was sequenced within a study of T-cell memory formation after mild COVID-19. V lost 6 bases to trimming and J lost 0 bases; unmatched junction nucleotides: 8. This CDR3 is 16 amino acids long. Germline CDR1 is SGHNT and CDR2 is YYREEE (reference sequence). Study-wide points: The study found contracting CD4+ clones mainly in CM and EM and contracting CD8+ clones in EMRA.

About this clonotype: No antigen is known for it.

TCRdb reprocessed the 5' RACE reads via MiXCR and lists one record per CDR3 protein. The table lists 200,000 or so distinct CDR3 sequences, approximately 20% of them singletons, with roughly 2.3% in the top ten. The sequence was collected from an adult woman who had mild COVID-19 (a few samples of this study predate the infection). Cell type and time point are not known. The genes are TRBV5-4 and TRBJ2-3, with 9 bases matching TRBD2. Material: PBMCs or a T cell subset sorted from them (not recorded which). In DNA, the CDR3 is TGTGCCAGCACCGATAGCGGGAGATGGAGCACAGATACGCAGTATTTT. Protein: CASTDSGRWSTDTQYF. Combining the CDR3 with reference TRBV5-4 and TRBJ2-3 gives the whole variable domain ETGVTQSPTHLIKTRGQQVTLRCSSQSGHNTVSWYQQALGQGPQFIFQYYREEENGRGNFPPRFSGLQFPNYSSELNVNALELDDSALYLCASTDSGRWSTDTQYFGPGTRLTVL.